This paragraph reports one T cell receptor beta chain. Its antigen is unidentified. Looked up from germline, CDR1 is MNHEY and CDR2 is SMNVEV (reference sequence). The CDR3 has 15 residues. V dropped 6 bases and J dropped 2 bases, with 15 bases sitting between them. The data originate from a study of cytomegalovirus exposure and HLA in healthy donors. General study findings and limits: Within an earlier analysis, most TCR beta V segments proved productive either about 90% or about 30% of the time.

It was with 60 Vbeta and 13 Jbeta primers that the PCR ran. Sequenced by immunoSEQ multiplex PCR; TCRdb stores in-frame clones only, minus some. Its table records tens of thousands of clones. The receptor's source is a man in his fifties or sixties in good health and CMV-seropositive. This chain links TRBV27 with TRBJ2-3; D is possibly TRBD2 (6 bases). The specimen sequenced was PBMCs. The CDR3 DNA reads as TGTGCCAGCAGCGGGGACTTCTTCAACACAGATACGCAGTATTTT. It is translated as CASSGDFFNTDTQYF.